Below, one T cell receptor (beta chain) is given with its context. As yet, its antigen is unknown. The sample contains more than one DNA sequence encoding this CDR3. Reverse transcribing all isolated RNA meant expressed TCRB transcripts were sequenced. Method: immunoSEQ multiplex PCR; TCRdb's copy keeps in-frame clones and lacks some. The sample holds about 180,000 clones; about 12% are singletons and the top ten take 0.62%. One heparinised blood draw, averaging about 0.11 L, came from each donor. This record belongs to a study of beta chain features in type 1 diabetes. Whole-study context: Nearly 110,000,000 sorted cells were examined across all samples.

The CDR3 sequence is 12 residues long. The V gene end was trimmed by 4 bases and the J gene end by 6 bases; junction bases not matched to a gene: 3. CDR1 and CDR2 from the germline V gene are SGDLS and YYNGEE. Study-wide findings and caveats: Sequencing used cDNA, and cells with high TCR expression could therefore be over-represented. Still unanswered here is whether HLA type influences TCRB rearrangement.

This TCR derives from a woman between 18 and 29 years old in good health. Specimen: central memory CD4+ T cells from blood. The genes are TRBV9 and TRBJ1-1; the match to TRBD1 covers 7 bases. The CDR3 DNA sequence: TGTGCCAGCAGCAGGCAGGGGGCTGAAGCTTTCTTT. This gives the protein CASSRQGAEAFF.